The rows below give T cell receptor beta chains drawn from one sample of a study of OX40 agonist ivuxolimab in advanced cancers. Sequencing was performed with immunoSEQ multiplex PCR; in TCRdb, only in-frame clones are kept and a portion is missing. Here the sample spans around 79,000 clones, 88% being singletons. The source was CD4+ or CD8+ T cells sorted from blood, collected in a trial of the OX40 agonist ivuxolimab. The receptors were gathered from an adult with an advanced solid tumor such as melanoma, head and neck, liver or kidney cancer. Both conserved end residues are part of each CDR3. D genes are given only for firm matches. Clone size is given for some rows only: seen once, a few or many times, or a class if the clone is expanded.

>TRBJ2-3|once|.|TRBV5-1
TGCGCCAGCACTTTGAGAGGGGCCAGCACAGATACGCAGTATTTT
CASTLRGASTDTQYF
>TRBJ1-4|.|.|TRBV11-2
TGTGCCAGCAGCTTAAGGGAGGACAGTAAACTGTTTTTT
CASSLREDSKLFF
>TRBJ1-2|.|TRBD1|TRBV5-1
TGCGCCAGCAGCACCGAACCACAGGGGGCGAACTATGGCTACACCTTC
CASSTEPQGANYGYTF
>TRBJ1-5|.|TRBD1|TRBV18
TGTGCCAGCTCACGGTCGGGACAGGGGGGTGAGCCCCAGCATTTT
CASSRSGQGGEPQHF
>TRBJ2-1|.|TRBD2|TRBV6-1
TGTGCCAGCAGTCAAGGACTAGCGGAATACAATGAGCAGTTCTTC
CASSQGLAEYNEQFF
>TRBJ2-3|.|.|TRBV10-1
TGCGCCAGCGGCACCGGTACTAGCACAGATACGCAGTATTTT
CASGTGTSTDTQYF
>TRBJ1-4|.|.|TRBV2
TGTGCCAGCAGTGAATTGACCAATAATGAAAAACTGTTTTTT
CASSELTNNEKLFF
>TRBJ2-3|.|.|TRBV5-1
TGCGCCAGCAGCATCGAAGAAGGGAGCACAGATACGCAGTATTTT
CASSIEEGSTDTQYF
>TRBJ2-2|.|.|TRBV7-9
TGTGCCAGCAGCTTGCTAGAAGGGGCCGGGGAGCTGTTTTTT
CASSLLEGAGELFF
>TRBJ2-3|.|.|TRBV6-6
TGTGCCAGCAGTTACTCACGACTCGGGGTCACAGATACGCAGTATTTT
CASSYSRLGVTDTQYF
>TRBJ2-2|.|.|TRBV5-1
TGCGCCAGCAGCTTGCTCCCGAGGGATTCCGGGGAGCTGTTTTTT
CASSLLPRDSGELFF
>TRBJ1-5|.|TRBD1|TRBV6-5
TGTGCCAGCAGTGCAGACAGGGATCAGCCCCAGCATTTT
CASSADRDQPQHF
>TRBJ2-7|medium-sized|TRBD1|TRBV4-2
TGTGCCAGCAGCCCGGTGGCGACAGGGTCAGGCGAGCAGTACTTC
CASSPVATGSGEQYF
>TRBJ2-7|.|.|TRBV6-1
TGTGCCAGCCTCCGTACTACCTCGGTCGAGCAGTACTTC
CASLRTTSVEQYF
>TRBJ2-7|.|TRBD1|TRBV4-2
TGTGCCAGCAGCCAAGACAGGGGGTACGAGCAGTACTTC
CASSQDRGYEQYF
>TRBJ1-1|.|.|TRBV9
TGTGCCAGCAGCGTAGGGGGGGCTGGGACTGAAGCTTTCTTT
CASSVGGAGTEAFF
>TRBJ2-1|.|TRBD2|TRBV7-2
TGTGCCAGCAGCCTAGGACTAGCGCAAAACAATGAGCAGTTCTTC
CASSLGLAQNNEQFF
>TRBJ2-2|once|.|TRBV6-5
TGTGCCAGCAGTTACTATGGGGCCGGGGAGCTGTTTTTT
CASSYYGAGELFF
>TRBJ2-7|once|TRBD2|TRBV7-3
TGTGCCAGCAGCTTGGGACTAGCGGTACGCTACGAGCAGTACTTC
CASSLGLAVRYEQYF
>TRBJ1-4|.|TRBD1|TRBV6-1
TGTGCCAGCCGTGAACGGGACAGGGCTAATGAAAAACTGTTTTTT
CASRERDRANEKLFF
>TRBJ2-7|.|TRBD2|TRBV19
TGTGCCACCGGGACTAGCGGGAGGAGCGAGCAGTACTTC
CATGTSGRSEQYF
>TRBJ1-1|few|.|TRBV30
TGTGCCTGGAGTGTACTAGTGAACACTGAAGCTTTCTTT
CAWSVLVNTEAFF
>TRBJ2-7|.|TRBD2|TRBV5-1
TGCGCCAGCAGCGGCGGGACTAGCGGGAGTCACTACGAGCAGTACTTC
CASSGGTSGSHYEQYF
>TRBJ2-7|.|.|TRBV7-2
TGTGCCAGCAGCTTAGGGGCGGGACCTTCCTACGAGCAGTACTTC
CASSLGAGPSYEQYF
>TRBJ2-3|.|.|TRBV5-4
TGTGCCAGCAGCTTCCTAGACACAGATACGCAGTATTTT
CASSFLDTDTQYF
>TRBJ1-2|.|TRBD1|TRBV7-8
TGTGCCAGCAGCATGCTCGGGACAGGGGATGGCTACACCTTC
CASSMLGTGDGYTF
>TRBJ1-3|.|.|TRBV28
TGTGCCAGCAGTCCACCAAAGGGGACTGGAAACACCATATATTTT
CASSPPKGTGNTIYF
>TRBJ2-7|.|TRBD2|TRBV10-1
TGCGCCAGCAGAAGAGGACTAGCGGTTCTATACGAGCAGTACTTC
CASRRGLAVLYEQYF
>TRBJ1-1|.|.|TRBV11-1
TGTGCCAGCAGCTTAGCGGCGGGGGCCACTGAAGCTTTCTTT
CASSLAAGATEAFF
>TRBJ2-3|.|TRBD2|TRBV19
TGTGCCAGTAGGCGGGAGGCGGGCCCAGATACGCAGTATTTT
CASRREAGPDTQYF
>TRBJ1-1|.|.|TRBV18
TGTGCCAGCTCAGGGACGGCGCCTGAAGCTTTCTTT
CASSGTAPEAFF
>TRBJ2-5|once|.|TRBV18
TGTGCCAGCTCACCGACAGGTACCCAAGAGACCCAGTACTTC
CASSPTGTQETQYF
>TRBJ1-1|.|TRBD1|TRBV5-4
TGTGCCAGCAGCTTAAGGTATCGGACAGGGAGAAACACTGAAGCTTTCTTT
CASSLRYRTGRNTEAFF
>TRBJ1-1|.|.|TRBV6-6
TGTGCCAGCAGTTACAAGGTGGGGACGGAAGCTTTCTTT
CASSYKVGTEAFF
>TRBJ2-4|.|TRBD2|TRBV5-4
TGTGCCAGCAGCTTTACTAGCGGGAGTGGAAACATTCAGTACTTC
CASSFTSGSGNIQYF
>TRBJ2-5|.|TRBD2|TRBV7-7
TGTGCTAGCAGCAGGGGACTAGCGGGCCTCGGGGAGACCCAGTACTTC
CASSRGLAGLGETQYF
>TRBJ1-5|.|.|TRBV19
TGTGCCAGTACATGGTCCTTTTATAGCAATCAGCCCCAGCATTTT
CASTWSFYSNQPQHF
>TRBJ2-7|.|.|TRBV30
TGTGCCTGGAGCTTAAAGACCGTGAGCTCCTACGAGCAGTACTTC
CAWSLKTVSSYEQYF
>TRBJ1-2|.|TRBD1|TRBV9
TGTGCCAGCAGCCAGGGGGGAGGAGATGGCTACACCTTC
CASSQGGGDGYTF
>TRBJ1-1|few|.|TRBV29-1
TGCAGCGTCCAGGGGCGATCCACTGAAGCTTTCTTT
CSVQGRSTEAFF
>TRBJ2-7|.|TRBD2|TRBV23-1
TGCGCCAGCAGTCAATCGGCCCGCGGGGGGCGCGGCGAGCAGTACTTC
CASSQSARGGRGEQYF
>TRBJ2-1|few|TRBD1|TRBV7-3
TGTGCCAGCAGCCTAAACAGGGGCGAGCAGTTCTTC
CASSLNRGEQFF
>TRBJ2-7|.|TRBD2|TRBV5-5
TGTGCCAGCAGCGGGGGACTAGCGGAAGGGGTGCAGTACTTC
CASSGGLAEGVQYF
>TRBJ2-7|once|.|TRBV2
TGTGCCAGCAGTTTTCGGGACACCCTAAACTACGAGCAGTACTTC
CASSFRDTLNYEQYF
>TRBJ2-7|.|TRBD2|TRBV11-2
TGTGCCAGCAGCTTTTTCGGCGGGAGGGCCGGCGAGCAGTACTTC
CASSFFGGRAGEQYF
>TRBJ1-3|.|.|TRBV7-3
TGTGCCAGCAGCCGAGGGACGGTCTCTGGAAACACCATATATTTT
CASSRGTVSGNTIYF
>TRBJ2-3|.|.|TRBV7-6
TGTGCCAGCAGCTTGGGTCTAAGCACAGATACGCAGTATTTT
CASSLGLSTDTQYF
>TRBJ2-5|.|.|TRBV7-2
TGTGCCAGCAGCTTAGCGCGCGGTAACTCCCTGGACTTTAAAGAGACCCAGTACTTC
CASSLARGNSLDFKETQYF
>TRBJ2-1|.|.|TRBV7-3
TGTGCCAGCAGCAAAGGCCTCGAGGCTGGGAATGAGCAGTTCTTC
CASSKGLEAGNEQFF
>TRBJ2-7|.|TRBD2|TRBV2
TGTGCCAGCAGTGAAGGTGGCGGGAGTCTTGGGGAGCAGTACTTC
CASSEGGGSLGEQYF